Presented here are 10 T cell receptor beta chains from one specimen sequenced in a study of identical twins. TCRdb independently ran MiXCR on the 5' RACE reads; one entry per CDR3 protein. The sample lists 1.5 million to 2 million distinct CDR3 sequences; more than 30% were seen once. The sequenced sample was cord blood. These receptors all come from a newborn girl in good health.

The V call is TRBV11-2, the J call TRBJ2-5, with a tentative D call TRBD2 (5 bases). CDR1 and CDR2 from the germline V gene are SGHAT and FQNNGV. The ends were cut back, 3 bases at V and 11 bases at J, with 19 bases in the middle. The CDR3 contains 14 residues. CDR3 region: CASSLLRRPNEQYF. CDR3 coding DNA: TGTGCCAGCAGCTTGCTCCGGAGGCCGAATGAGCAGTACTTC. The entire variable domain, with the rest obtained from reference TRBV11-2 and TRBJ2-5, is as follows: EAGVAQSPRYKIIEKRQSVAFWCNPISGHATLYWYQQILGQGPKLLIQFQNNGVVDDSQLPKDRFSAERLKGVDSTLKIQPAKLEDSAVYLCASSLLRRPNEQYFGPGTRLLVL.

The gene calls are TRBV5-1 and TRBJ2-3; TRBD2 matches 8 bases. CDR3 length: 13 amino acids. Germline assignment: CDR1 SGHRS and CDR2 YFSETQ. J gave up 5 bases and V 5 bases, and 4 bases lay outside the gene matches. In nucleotides, the CDR3 is TGCGCCAGCAGGTCGGGAGGGGAAGATACGCAGTATTTT. It encodes CASRSGGEDTQYF.

The chain combines TRBV27 with TRBJ2-1, with a possible D match to TRBD2 (6 bases). The V end was cut by 8 bases, the J end by 5 bases, with 13 bases between. The CDR3 sequence is 13 residues long. Per germline, CDR1 MNHEY and CDR2 SMNVEV (reference sequence). This chain's CDR3 is CASSWRVNNEQFF. DNA of the CDR3: TGTGCCAGCTCTTGGAGGGTCAACAATGAGCAGTTCTTC.

This clonotype has a handful of counts. The chain recombines TRBV3-1 with TRBJ2-2; no firm D call. Germline V gives CDR1 LGHDT, CDR2 YNNKEL (reference sequence). This CDR3 contains 14 residues. V shed 7 bases and J shed 0 bases, with 9 bases lying between them. The CDR3: CASTMTTNTGELFF. The CDR3 nucleotides are TGTGCCAGCACCATGACAACGAACACCGGGGAGCTGTTTTTT.

V is TRBV7-9 and J is TRBJ1-1, with D possibly matching TRBD1 (6 bases). V gave up 6 bases and J gave up 2 bases, with 16 bases separating them. The CDR3 contains 15 residues. Looked up from germline, CDR1 is SEHNR and CDR2 is FQNEAQ (reference sequence). In nucleotides, the CDR3 is TGTGCCAGCAGACCGGAGGGCAGGGGCAACACTGAAGCTTTCTTT. Translating it yields CASRPEGRGNTEAFF.

J is TRBJ2-7 and V is TRBV7-2; D may match TRBD1 or TRBD2 (5 bases each). The germline CDR1 and CDR2 sequences are SGHTA and FQGNSA. The CDR3 extends over 14 amino acids. V lost 5 bases to trimming and J lost 5 bases, with 16 bases between them. The CDR3 DNA sequence: TGTGCCAGCAGCCCATGGATCAGGGACGACGAGCAGTACTTC. It yields the protein CASSPWIRDDEQYF.

The chain has TRBV6-1 and TRBJ2-5; 10 bases are shared with TRBD1. The J call may be incorrect, as the DNA end agrees better with TRBJ2-7. CDR1 is MNHNS and CDR2 is SASEGT in the germline V gene. The CDR3 totals 15 residues. For the CDR3, the DNA is TGTGCCAGCAGTGAACCGGGACAGGGGAACTACGAGCAGTACTTC. Translating it yields CASSEPGQGNYEQYF.

The J gene is TRBJ2-3, the V gene TRBV29-1; D perhaps matches TRBD1 (6 bases). V dropped 2 bases and J dropped 4 bases, with 10 bases sitting between them. The length of the CDR3 is 13 residues. The V gene's germline CDR1 is SQVTM and CDR2 ANQGSEA. The CDR3 nucleotides read TGCAGCGTTGAACTAGGGGGTGCAGATACGCAGTATTTT. Translation gives CSVELGGADTQYF.

The rearrangement joins TRBV5-1 to TRBJ2-3, with a weak D call TRBD2 (5 bases). The germline V gene has CDR1 SGHRS and CDR2 YFSETQ. CDR3 length equals 13 residues. V lost 4 bases and J lost 8, with 14 bases in between. The CDR3, as DNA: TGCGCCAGCAGCCTGGGGAGTGGTGCTACGCAGTATTTT. Its protein product is CASSLGSGATQYF. Together with reference TRBV5-1 and TRBJ2-3, the CDR3 gives the full variable domain: KAGVTQTPRYLIKTRGQQVTLSCSPISGHRSVSWYQQTPGQGLQFLFEYFSETQRNKGNFPGRFSGRQFSNSRSEMNVSTLELGDSALYLCASSLGSGATQYFGPGTRLTVL.

This clonotype was counted a few times. CDR3 coding DNA: TGTGCCAGCAGTTTGGTGCACTCCAATGAGCAGTTCTTC. This gives the protein CASSLVHSNEQFF. V usage is TRBV27 and J usage is TRBJ2-1; D gene unclear. Looked up from germline, CDR1 is MNHEY and CDR2 is SMNVEV (reference sequence). The CDR3 runs 13 residues. Deletions cut 3 bases from V and 6 bases from J, with 9 bases between.